Listed below are T cell receptor beta chains from one sample, sequenced in a study of regulatory T cells in long-lasting Graves disease. One entry per CDR3 protein results from TCRdb running MiXCR on the multiplex PCR reads. The table shows 400,000 to 500,000 distinct CDR3 sequences, with under 15% occurring only once. These same data were also listed under a study on T cells in Graves' hyperthyroidism and ophthalmopathy.

The sample in question was peripheral blood mononuclear cells (PBMCs), obtained at new diagnosis, from a patient treated with antithyroid drugs. The origin of the receptors is a woman under 40 with Graves disease. CDR3s include the opening cysteine and the closing phenylalanine or tryptophan. A D gene is named only where the DNA matches it firmly. Some rows have no size entry. The others give once, few or many, or a class for an expanded clone.

cdr3_nt,cdr3_aa,cdr3_length,d_call,clone_size,j_call,v_call
TGTGCCAGCAGTTGGAGGATTAATGAAAAACTGTTTTTT,CASSWRINEKLFF,13,-,many,TRBJ1-4,TRBV2
TGTGCCAGCTCACCAAATAACAGGGAGGAGGAAAAACTGTTTTTT,CASSPNNREEEKLFF,15,-,few,TRBJ1-4,TRBV18
TGTGCCACCAGTGATCCAGGGACTAGCGGGTACGAGCAGTACTTC,CATSDPGTSGYEQYF,15,TRBD2,once,TRBJ2-7,TRBV24-1
TGCAGTGCTACCGACAGGCCCTACGAGCAGTACTTC,CSATDRPYEQYF,12,-,many,TRBJ2-7,TRBV20-1
TGTGCCAGTAGTATGGGGGGGCAGCCCCAGCATTTT,CASSMGGQPQHF,12,-,few,TRBJ1-5,TRBV19
TGCAGTGCAGCGGGGGAGCGGTTTGAGACCCAGTACTTC,CSAAGERFETQYF,13,TRBD2,many,TRBJ2-5,TRBV20-1
TGTGCCAGCAGGCCGACAGGGGTCACCTACGAGCAGTACTTC,CASRPTGVTYEQYF,14,TRBD1,many,TRBJ2-7,TRBV12-3/TRBV12-4
TGTGCCAGCAGCGTAGTGCCACTAGCGGGAGGGCACAATGAGCAGTTCTTC,CASSVVPLAGGHNEQFF,17,TRBD2,many,TRBJ2-1,TRBV9
TGTGCCAGCAGTTACGGGGTCGTCACCGGGGAGCTGTTTTTT,CASSYGVVTGELFF,14,-,many,TRBJ2-2,TRBV6-5
TGTGCCAGCAGCCCCGGAGCTTCGGATTTCGGGCAGTACTTC,CASSPGASDFGQYF,14,-,many,TRBJ2-7,TRBV13
TGCAGTGTGGGAGGGACAGGGGGATACAATGAGCAGTTCTTC,CSVGGTGGYNEQFF,14,TRBD1,-,TRBJ2-1,TRBV20-1
TGTGCCAGCAGTAGGACTAGCGGGAGGAAAAGCACAGATACGCAGTATTTT,CASSRTSGRKSTDTQYF,17,TRBD2,few,TRBJ2-3,TRBV12-3/TRBV12-4
TGTGCCAGCAGTCTGGGTGCGCAGGGTACGCAGTATTTT,CASSLGAQGTQYF,13,-,many,TRBJ2-3,TRBV12-3/TRBV12-4
TGCAGTGCTAGAGTATACAGGGGAGAAACTGAAGCTTTCTTT,CSARVYRGETEAFF,14,TRBD1,many,TRBJ1-1,TRBV20-1
TGTGCCAGCAGCCACGGGTTAAGCTCGTTTAGCAATCAGCCCCAGCATTTT,CASSHGLSSFSNQPQHF,17,-,many,TRBJ1-5,TRBV3-1
TGTGCCAGCAGCCGGGGACTAGCGGGAGTGCCCTCTCCCTACGAGCAGTACTTC,CASSRGLAGVPSPYEQYF,18,TRBD2,few,TRBJ2-7,TRBV14
TGTGCCAGCATGAGCTACGAGCAGTACTTC,CASMSYEQYF,10,-,many,TRBJ2-7,TRBV28
TGTGCCAGCAGCTCGCAAGGGGGAAACGAGCAGTACTTC,CASSSQGGNEQYF,13,-,few,TRBJ2-7,TRBV5-4
TGTGCCAGCTCACGACTCGACAGGGGCCCGAACACTGAAGCTTTCTTT,CASSRLDRGPNTEAFF,16,TRBD1,many,TRBJ1-1,TRBV18
TGTGCCAGCTCACCTTGGACAAGCATGAACACTGAAGCTTTCTTT,CASSPWTSMNTEAFF,15,-,many,TRBJ1-1,TRBV18
TGCGCCAGCAGTTCCTCGACTAGCGGACCCTACGAGCAGTACTTC,CASSSSTSGPYEQYF,15,TRBD2,many,TRBJ2-7,TRBV5-1
TGCGCCAGCAGCGCGGGCCCCCGGGGGAATGAGCAGTTCTTC,CASSAGPRGNEQFF,14,-,once,TRBJ2-1,TRBV5-1
TGCGCCAGCAGCCAAGGGGTCACAGTAACCTACGAGCAGTACTTC,CASSQGVTVTYEQYF,15,-,many,TRBJ2-7,TRBV4-1
TGTGCCAGCAGCTCCTCTAGCGGGAGGGGTTCTGGTGAGCAGTTCTTC,CASSSSSGRGSGEQFF,16,TRBD2,many,TRBJ2-1,TRBV12-3/TRBV12-4
TGTGCCAGCAGCGGAGGGGGGGATCAGCCCCAGCATTTT,CASSGGGDQPQHF,13,-,-,TRBJ1-5,TRBV5-6
TGTGCCAGCAGTCAGGCAGGGAAAAACACCATATATTTT,CASSQAGKNTIYF,13,-,few,TRBJ1-3,TRBV12-3/TRBV12-4
TGCAGCGTTATGATGGATACGCAGTATTTT,CSVMMDTQYF,10,-,few,TRBJ2-3,TRBV29-1
TGCAGCGTTGAACGCGGGAGCTACCAAGAGACCCAGTACTTC,CSVERGSYQETQYF,14,TRBD2,few,TRBJ2-5,TRBV29-1
TGTGCCACCATGGGGAGTTTGTTGACAGGGGACTCGAGCTCCAGTATGAACACTGAAGCTTTCTTT,CATMGSLLTGDSSSSMNTEAFF,22,TRBD1,few,TRBJ1-1,TRBV10-3
TGTGCCAGCAGTTTAACTAGCGGGAGTACAGATGAGCAGTTCTTC,CASSLTSGSTDEQFF,15,TRBD2,many,TRBJ2-1,TRBV12-3/TRBV12-4
TGCAGCGTTGAAGATTGGGCAGGGGGGTTGGGCACCGGGGAGCTGTTTTTT,CSVEDWAGGLGTGELFF,17,-,-,TRBJ2-2,TRBV29-1
TGTGCCAGCAGTCAAGGGACAGGACCGTACGAGCAGTACTTC,CASSQGTGPYEQYF,14,TRBD1,-,TRBJ2-7,TRBV28
TGCAGTGCTAGAGATACCACCGGGAGAATTAAGTTCTTC,CSARDTTGRIKFF,13,-,once,TRBJ2-1,TRBV20-1
TGTGCCAGCAGTCCGCGCGGGGGGACAGGAACCTACGAGCAGTACTTC,CASSPRGGTGTYEQYF,16,-,many,TRBJ2-7,TRBV12-3/TRBV12-4
TGTGCCAGCAGTGCCCCGAGGGGGGGCTATGGCTACACCTTC,CASSAPRGGYGYTF,14,-,-,TRBJ1-2,TRBV6-1
TGTGCCACCAGCAGAGATGCCCCTCGGACAGAAGCTTTCTTT,CATSRDAPRTEAFF,14,-,many,TRBJ1-1,TRBV15
TGTGCCGCCGACGAGGCCCAGCCGGAGCAGTACTTC,CAADEAQPEQYF,12,-,-,TRBJ2-7,TRBV6-1
TGTGCCAGCAGCGTATCCCCCGGGACTAGGCAGTTCTTC,CASSVSPGTRQFF,13,TRBD2,few,TRBJ2-1,TRBV14
TGTGCCAGCAGGACCGACAGGGTTGAAAAACTGTTTTTT,CASRTDRVEKLFF,13,TRBD1,-,TRBJ1-4,TRBV7-9
TGCAGTGCTAACATGGACGGGCACTATGGCTACACCTTC,CSANMDGHYGYTF,13,-,-,TRBJ1-2,TRBV20-1
TGTGCCACCAGCAGAGATGGGGGAGCTACGGAGACCCAGTACTTC,CATSRDGGATETQYF,15,-,-,TRBJ2-5,TRBV15
TGTGCCAGCAGGCCCCGACAGGGGGTAGATACGCAGTATTTT,CASRPRQGVDTQYF,14,TRBD1,many,TRBJ2-3,TRBV6-2/TRBV6-3